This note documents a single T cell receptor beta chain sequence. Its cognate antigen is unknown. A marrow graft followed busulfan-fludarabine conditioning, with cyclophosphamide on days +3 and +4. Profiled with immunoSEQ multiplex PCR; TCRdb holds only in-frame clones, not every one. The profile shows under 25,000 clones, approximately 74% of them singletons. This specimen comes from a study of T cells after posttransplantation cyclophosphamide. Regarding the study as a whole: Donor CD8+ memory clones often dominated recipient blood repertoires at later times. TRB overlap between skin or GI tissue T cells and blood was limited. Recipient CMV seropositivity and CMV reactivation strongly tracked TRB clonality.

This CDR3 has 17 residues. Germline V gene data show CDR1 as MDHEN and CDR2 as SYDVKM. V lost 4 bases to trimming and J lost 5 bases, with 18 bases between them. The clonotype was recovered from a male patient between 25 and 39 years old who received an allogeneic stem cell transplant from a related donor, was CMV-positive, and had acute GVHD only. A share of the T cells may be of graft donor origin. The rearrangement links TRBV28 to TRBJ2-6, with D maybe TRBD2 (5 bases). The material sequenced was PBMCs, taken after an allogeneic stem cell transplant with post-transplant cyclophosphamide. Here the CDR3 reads CASSSAGAGFRANVLTF. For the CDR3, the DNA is TGTGCCAGCAGTTCGGCGGGCGCAGGCTTTCGGGCCAACGTCCTGACTTTC.